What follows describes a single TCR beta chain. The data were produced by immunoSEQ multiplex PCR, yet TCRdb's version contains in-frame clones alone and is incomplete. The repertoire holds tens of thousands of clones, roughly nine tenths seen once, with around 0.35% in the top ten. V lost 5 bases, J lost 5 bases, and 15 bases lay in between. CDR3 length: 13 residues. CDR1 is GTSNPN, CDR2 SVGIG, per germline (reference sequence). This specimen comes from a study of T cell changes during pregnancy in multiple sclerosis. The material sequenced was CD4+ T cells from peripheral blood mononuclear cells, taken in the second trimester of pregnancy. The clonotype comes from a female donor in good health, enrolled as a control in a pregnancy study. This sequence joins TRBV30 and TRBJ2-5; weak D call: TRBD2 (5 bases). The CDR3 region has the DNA TGTGCCTGGGACGGACTTGTAGGGGAGACCCAGTACTTC. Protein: CAWDGLVGETQYF.